The T cell receptor beta chain described here comes from a study of T-cell memory formation after mild COVID-19. TCRdb reprocessed the 5' RACE reads with MiXCR, giving one entry per CDR3 protein. The sample carries about 190,000 distinct CDR3 sequences, around 20% recorded once. The sequencing sample was made of PBMCs or a T cell subset sorted from them (not recorded which). The sequence derives from an adult woman who had mild COVID-19 (a few samples of this study predate the infection). Cell type and time point are not known.

The CDR3 here is CASSPSRGGLSTLHF. In nucleotides, the CDR3 is TGTGCCAGCAGTCCATCGAGGGGGGGACTAAGCACCCTCCACTTT. The V gene is TRBV25-1, the J gene TRBJ1-6; a possible D gene is TRBD1 (6 bases). Trimming cost V 5 bases and J 14 bases, with 22 bases left between them. The CDR3 length is 15 residues. Per the germline V gene, CDR1 is MGHDK and CDR2 is SYGVNS.